This TCR beta chain was retrieved from a study of cytomegalovirus exposure and HLA in healthy donors. The CDR3 spans 15 residues. CDR1 is KGHSH, CDR2 LQKENI, per germline. Study observations and caveats: The study found most TCR sequences rare, yet found some public TCRs in many donors.

Primers for the PCR totalled 60 Vbeta and 13 Jbeta. Repertoires were generated with immunoSEQ multiplex PCR, while TCRdb's copy carries only in-frame clones and drops some. The sample lists about 160,000 clones, 81% occurring once. As to this clone: No antigen is known for it.

The sequence came from a woman between 50 and 59 years old in good health and CMV-seronegative. The sequenced material came from PBMCs. The chain has TRBV18 and TRBJ2-5, with TRBD1 matching over 9 bases. TRBJ2-7 explains the end of the DNA better; the J call may be wrong. CDR3 coding DNA: TGTGCCAGCTCCCAAGGACAGGGGACCTCCTACGAGCAGTACTTC. This translates into CASSQGQGTSYEQYF.